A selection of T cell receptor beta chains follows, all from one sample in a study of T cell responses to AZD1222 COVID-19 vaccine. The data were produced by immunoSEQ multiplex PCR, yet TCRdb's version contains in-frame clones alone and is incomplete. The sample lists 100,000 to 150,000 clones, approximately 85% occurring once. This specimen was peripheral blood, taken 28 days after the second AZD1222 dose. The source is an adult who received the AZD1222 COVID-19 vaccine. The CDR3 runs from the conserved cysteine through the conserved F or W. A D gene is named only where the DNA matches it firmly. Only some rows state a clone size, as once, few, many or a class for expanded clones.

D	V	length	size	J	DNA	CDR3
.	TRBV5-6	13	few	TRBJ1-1	TGTGCCAGCAGCTGGGGGACTCCCAATGAAGCTTTCTTT	CASSWGTPNEAFF
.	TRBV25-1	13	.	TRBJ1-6	TGTGCCAGCAGTTGGGGGAGCGGTTCACCCCTCCACTTT	CASSWGSGSPLHF
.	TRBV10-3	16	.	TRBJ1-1	TGTGCCATCAGTGAGTCGTCTAGGGGCCCAGGAACTGAAGCTTTCTTT	CAISESSRGPGTEAFF
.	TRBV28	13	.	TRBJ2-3	TGTGCCAGCAGCAGCGGATCCGTGGATACGCAGTATTTT	CASSSGSVDTQYF
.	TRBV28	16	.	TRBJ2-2	TGTGCCAGCACCCCTTGGGGGACTGAGAACACCGGGGAGCTGTTTTTT	CASTPWGTENTGELFF
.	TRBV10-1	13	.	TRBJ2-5	TGCGCCAGCAGCGACGGCATGTACGAGACCCAGTACTTC	CASSDGMYETQYF
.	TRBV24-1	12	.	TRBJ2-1	TGTGCCACCAGTGACAGGGGCAATGAGCAGTTCTTC	CATSDRGNEQFF
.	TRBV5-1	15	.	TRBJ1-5	TGCGCCAGCAGCTCCGCCGGGGGGGGCAATCAGCCCCAGCATTTT	CASSSAGGGNQPQHF
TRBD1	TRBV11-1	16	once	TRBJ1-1	TGTGCCAGCAGCACCGGACAGGGGGCCATGAACACTGAAGCTTTCTTT	CASSTGQGAMNTEAFF
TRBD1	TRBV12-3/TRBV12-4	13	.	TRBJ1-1	TGTGCCAGCAGGGATCCCAAACAGGGGGAAGCTTTCTTT	CASRDPKQGEAFF
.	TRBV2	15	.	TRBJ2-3	TGTGCCGGGTCGGGGAGAGGCGGGGGCACAGATACGCAGTATTTT	CAGSGRGGGTDTQYF
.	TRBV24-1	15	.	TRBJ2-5	TGTGCCACCAGTGACCCCCGGGTGGAACAAGAGACCCAGTACTTC	CATSDPRVEQETQYF
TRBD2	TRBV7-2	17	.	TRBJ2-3	TGTGCCAGCAGCTCCACCCCCGGGACTAGTTTTACAGATACGCAGTATTTT	CASSSTPGTSFTDTQYF
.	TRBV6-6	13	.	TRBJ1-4	TGTGCCAGCAGTAGGGTAGCTAATGAAAAACTGTTTTTT	CASSRVANEKLFF
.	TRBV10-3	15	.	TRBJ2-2	TGTGCCATCAGACCCGGGACAAAGAACACCGGGGAGCTGTTTTTT	CAIRPGTKNTGELFF
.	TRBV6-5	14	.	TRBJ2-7	TGTGCCAGCAGTCGAACACAGGGCCGTGTCGAGCAGTACTTC	CASSRTQGRVEQYF
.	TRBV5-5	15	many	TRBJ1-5	TGTGCCAGCAGCTTGGAAACAGTTCACAATCAGCCCCAGCATTTT	CASSLETVHNQPQHF
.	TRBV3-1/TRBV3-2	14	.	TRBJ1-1	TGTGCCAGCAGCCCTCGGGCAGGGTGGACTGAAGCTTTCTTT	CASSPRAGWTEAFF
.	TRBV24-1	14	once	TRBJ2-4	TGTGCCACCAGTGATTTTCGGCAGGGGGGGATTCAGTACTTC	CATSDFRQGGIQYF
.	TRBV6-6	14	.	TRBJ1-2	TGTGCCAGCTTAGAACAACAGGACCACTATGGCTACACCTTC	CASLEQQDHYGYTF
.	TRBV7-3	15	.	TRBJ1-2	TGTGCCAGCAGACAAAGGGCGGGTGACCGAAGCGGCTACACCTTC	CASRQRAGDRSGYTF
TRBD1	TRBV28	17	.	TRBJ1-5	TGTGCCAGCAGTTTATTCACGGGACAGGGAGAGCATCAGCCCCAGCATTTT	CASSLFTGQGEHQPQHF
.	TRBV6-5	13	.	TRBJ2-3	TGTGCCAGTGGGGGCCGCCTCACAGATACGCAGTATTTT	CASGGRLTDTQYF
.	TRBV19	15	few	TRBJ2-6	TGTGCCAGTACCGATAGGGGCCAGGGGGCCAACGTCCTGACTTTC	CASTDRGQGANVLTF
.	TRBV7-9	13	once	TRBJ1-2	TGTGCCAGCAGCCCGAGGGACATCTTTGGCTACACCTTC	CASSPRDIFGYTF
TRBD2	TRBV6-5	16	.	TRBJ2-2	TGTGCCAGCAGTTACCCACTAGCGGGGAACACCGGGGAGCTGTTTTTT	CASSYPLAGNTGELFF
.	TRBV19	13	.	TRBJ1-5	TGTGCCAGTAGTATGGGATGGGCCCAGCCCCAGCATTTT	CASSMGWAQPQHF
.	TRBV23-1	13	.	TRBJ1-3	TGCATTAAAAGGACGTTGGATGGAAACACCATATATTTT	CIKRTLDGNTIYF
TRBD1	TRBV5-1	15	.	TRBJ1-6	TGCGCCAGCAGACCCACCGGGACAGCAGCGGTCCCCCTCCACTTT	CASRPTGTAAVPLHF
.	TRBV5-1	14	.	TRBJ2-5	TGCGCCAGCAGCTTGGGCTCAAAGAAAGAGACCCAGTACTTC	CASSLGSKKETQYF
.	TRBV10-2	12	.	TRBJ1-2	TGCGCCAGCAGGACAGCTAACTATGGCTACACCTTC	CASRTANYGYTF
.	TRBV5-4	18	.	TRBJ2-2	TGTGCCAGCAGCTCAGGGGGGGTCGGACAGGGGAACACCGGGGAGCTGTTTTTT	CASSSGGVGQGNTGELFF
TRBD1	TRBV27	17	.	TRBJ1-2	TGTGCCAGCAGTTTATCGGGGGGACAGGGGCTTAACTATGGCTACACCTTC	CASSLSGGQGLNYGYTF
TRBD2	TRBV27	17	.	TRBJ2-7	TGTGCCAGCAGTTTATCGGCCAGCGGGGCATTTCGGAGCGAGCAGTACTTC	CASSLSASGAFRSEQYF
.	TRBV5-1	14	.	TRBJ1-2	TGCGCCAGCAGCTCCCGGCAGGGGAGCTATGGCTACACCTTC	CASSSRQGSYGYTF
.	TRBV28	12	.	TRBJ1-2	TGTGCCAGCAGTTTTCGAGAACGGGGCTACACCTTC	CASSFRERGYTF
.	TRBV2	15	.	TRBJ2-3	TGTGCCAGCACTCGTCAGGGGGGAGGCACAGATACGCAGTATTTT	CASTRQGGGTDTQYF
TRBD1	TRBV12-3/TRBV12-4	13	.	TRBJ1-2	TGTGCCAGCAGCCGGGCCCAGGGGGAGGGCTACACCTTC	CASSRAQGEGYTF
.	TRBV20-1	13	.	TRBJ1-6	TGCAGTGCTAGTGCCAGGGATGATTCACCCCTCCACTTT	CSASARDDSPLHF
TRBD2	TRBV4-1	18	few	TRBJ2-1	TGCGCCAGCAGTCCCGGGACTAGCGGGGGGGCAATCGGGAATGAGCAGTTCTTC	CASSPGTSGGAIGNEQFF
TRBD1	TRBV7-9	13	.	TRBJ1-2	TGTGCCAGCAGCGCCTCACAGGGGTATGGCTACACCTTC	CASSASQGYGYTF
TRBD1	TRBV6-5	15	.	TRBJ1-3	TGTGCCAGCAGGTCGGGACAGACCTTTGGAAACACCATATATTTT	CASRSGQTFGNTIYF
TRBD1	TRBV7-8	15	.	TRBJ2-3	TGTGCCAGCAAGGGACAGGCATTAAGCACAGATACGCAGTATTTT	CASKGQALSTDTQYF
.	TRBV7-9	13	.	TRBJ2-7	TGTGCCAGCAGCTTGGACAGCGTAAATAAGCAGTACTTC	CASSLDSVNKQYF
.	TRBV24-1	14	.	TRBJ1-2	TGTGCCACCAGTGAACAGGGCCGGAACTATGGCTACACCTTC	CATSEQGRNYGYTF
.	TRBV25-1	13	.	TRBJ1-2	TGTGCCAGCAGTGCCCTTCGGGACTATGGCTACACCTTC	CASSALRDYGYTF
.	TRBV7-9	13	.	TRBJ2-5	TGTGCCAGCAGCCCTCGGGGTCCAGAGACCCAGTACTTC	CASSPRGPETQYF
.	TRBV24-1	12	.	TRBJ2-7	TGTGCCACCAGTGATCCCGATCGTGGGCAGTACTTC	CATSDPDRGQYF
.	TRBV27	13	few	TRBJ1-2	TGTGCCAGCAGTATGAGGGGCGCAGGAGGCTACACCTTC	CASSMRGAGGYTF
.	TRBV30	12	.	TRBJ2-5	TGTGCCTGGAGTGGAAGCTCGGAGACCCAGTACTTC	CAWSGSSETQYF
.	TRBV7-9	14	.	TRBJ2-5	TGTGCCAGCAGCTTAGTCTGGACAGAAGAGACCCAGTACTTC	CASSLVWTEETQYF
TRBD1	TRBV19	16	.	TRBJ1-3	TGTGCCAGTAGACCGGGACAGGGTTACTCTGGAAACACCATATATTTT	CASRPGQGYSGNTIYF